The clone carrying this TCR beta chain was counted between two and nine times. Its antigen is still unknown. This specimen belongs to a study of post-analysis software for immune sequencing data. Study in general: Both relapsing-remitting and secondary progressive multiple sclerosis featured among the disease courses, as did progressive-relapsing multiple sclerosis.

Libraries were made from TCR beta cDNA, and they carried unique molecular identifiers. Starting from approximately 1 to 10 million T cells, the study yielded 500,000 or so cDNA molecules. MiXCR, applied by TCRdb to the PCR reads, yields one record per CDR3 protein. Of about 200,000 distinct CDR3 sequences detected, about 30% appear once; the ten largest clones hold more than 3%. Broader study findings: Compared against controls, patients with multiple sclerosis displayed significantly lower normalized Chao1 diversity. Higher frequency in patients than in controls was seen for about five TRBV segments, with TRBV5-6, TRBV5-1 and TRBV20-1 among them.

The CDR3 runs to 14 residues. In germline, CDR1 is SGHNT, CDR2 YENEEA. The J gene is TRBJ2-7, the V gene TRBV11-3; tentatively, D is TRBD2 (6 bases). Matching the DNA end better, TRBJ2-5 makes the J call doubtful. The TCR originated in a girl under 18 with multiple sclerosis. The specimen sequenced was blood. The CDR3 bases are TGTGCCAGCAGCTTAGGAGGGGACTGTAAGACCCAGTACTTC. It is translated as CASSLGGDCKTQYF.